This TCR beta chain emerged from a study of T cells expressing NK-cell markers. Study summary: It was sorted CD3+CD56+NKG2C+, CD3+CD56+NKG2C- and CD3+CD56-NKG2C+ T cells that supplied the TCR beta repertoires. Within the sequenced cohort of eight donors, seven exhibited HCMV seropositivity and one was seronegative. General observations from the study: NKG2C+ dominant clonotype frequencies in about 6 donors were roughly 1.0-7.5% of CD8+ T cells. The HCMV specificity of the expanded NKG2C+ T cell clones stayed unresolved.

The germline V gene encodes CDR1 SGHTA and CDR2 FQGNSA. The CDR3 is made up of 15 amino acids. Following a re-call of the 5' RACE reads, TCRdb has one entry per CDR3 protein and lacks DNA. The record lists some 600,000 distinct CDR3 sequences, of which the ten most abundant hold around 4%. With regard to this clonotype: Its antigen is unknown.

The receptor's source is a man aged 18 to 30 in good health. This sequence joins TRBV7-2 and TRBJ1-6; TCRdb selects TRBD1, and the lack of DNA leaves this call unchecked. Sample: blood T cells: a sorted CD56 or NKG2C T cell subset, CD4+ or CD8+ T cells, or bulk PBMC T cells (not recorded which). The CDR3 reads CASSRYRGNNSPLHF.